These 7 T cell receptor beta chains were all obtained from the same sample, sequenced in a study of shared clonotypes between healthy human individuals. Generated by immunoSEQ multiplex PCR, the TCRdb table keeps only in-frame clones and is missing some. The table records about 1.1 million clones, roughly 80% of them present only once. The sequenced sample consisted of memory CD4+ T cells from PBMCs. Subset defined: CD45RA-negative fraction. The receptors derive from a young man in good health. Some clones in this sample may be carry-over from other donors' samples.

CDR3 sequence reads: CASSLDGTGYNEQFF. The DNA of the CDR3 is TGTGCCAGCAGCTTAGATGGGACAGGTTACAATGAGCAGTTCTTC. The chain employs TRBV11-2 and TRBJ2-1; 8 bases line up with TRBD1. V shed 0 bases and J 4 bases; nucleotides not matched to a gene: 2. Germline-derived CDR1 and CDR2 are SGHAT and FQNNGV. The CDR3 has 15 residues.

The rearrangement links TRBV2 to TRBJ1-2; TRBD1 matches 8 bases. With V trimmed by 6 bases and J by 4 bases, 13 bases remained unmatched. The CDR3 runs 16 residues. CDR1 and CDR2 (germline): SNHLY, FYNNEI. The chain's CDR3 is CASRDGRGRFGYGYTF. In nucleotides, the CDR3 is TGTGCCAGCAGGGATGGCAGGGGGCGTTTCGGCTATGGCTACACCTTC.

The chain is built from TRBV30 and TRBJ1-2, with 9 bases fitting TRBD1. This CDR3 comprises 13 residues. Looked up from germline, CDR1 is GTSNPN and CDR2 is SVGIG (reference sequence). Trimming removed 8 bases from V and 7 bases from J; junction bases left unmatched: 11. CDR3 in DNA: TGTGCCGGAATAGCACAGGGGGCGCTTGGCTACACCTTC. Protein sequence: CAGIAQGALGYTF.

This clone was detected only once. The V gene is TRBV7-8, the J gene TRBJ1-2; D is uncertain. The CDR3 is 14 amino acids. CDR1 is SGHVS and CDR2 is FQNEAQ in the germline V gene. The V and J ends lost 2 bases and 8 bases respectively, with 15 bases between them. CDR3 amino acids: CASSLPNDQGGYTF. In nucleotides, the CDR3 is TGTGCCAGCAGCTTACCCAATGACCAAGGCGGCTACACCTTC. The variable domain in full, with the rest retrieved from reference TRBV7-8 and TRBJ1-2, is GAGVSQSPRYKVAKRGQDVALRCDPISGHVSLFWYQQALGQGPEFLTYFQNEAQLDKSGLPSDRFFAERPEGSVSTLKIQRTQQEDSAVYLCASSLPNDQGGYTFGSGTRLTVV.

This clone was observed once. One junction end does not reproduce the germline sequence, and a read error may be involved. The rearrangement joins TRBV29-1 to TRBJ1-2; D uncertain. CDR1 and CDR2 (germline): SQVTM, ANQGSEA. CDR3 length equals 11 residues. As DNA, the CDR3 is TGCAGCGTTTTGACCCACTATGGCTACGCCTTC. Its translation is CSVLTHYGYAF.

The CDR3 here is CASSLYGSGETQYF. The CDR3 DNA is TGTGCCAGCAGCTTGTACGGGAGTGGGGAGACCCAGTACTTC. The chain combines TRBV7-9 with TRBJ2-5, with a weak D call TRBD2 (6 bases). The CDR3 covers 14 residues. Germline CDR1 is SEHNR and CDR2 is FQNEAQ (reference sequence). V was trimmed by 3 bases and J by 5 bases, leaving 13 bases between them.

J is TRBJ2-5 and V is TRBV7-9; the match to TRBD2 covers 7 bases. Germline trimming cut 5 bases from V and 5 bases from J; bases unmatched to any gene: 8. This CDR3 region has 14 residues. Germline-derived CDR1 and CDR2 are SEHNR and FQNEAQ (reference sequence). The CDR3 reads CASSPRDGGETQYF. In nucleotides, the CDR3 is TGTGCCAGCAGCCCGAGGGACGGGGGGGAGACCCAGTACTTC.